One T cell receptor beta chain is described in this entry. This sample stems from a study of blood T cell repertoires in COVID-19. The CDR3 is made up of 9 amino acids. CDR1 MDHEN and CDR2 SYDVKM come from the germline V gene. The V and J ends lost 10 bases and 11 bases respectively, with 11 bases between them. This table comes from immunoSEQ multiplex PCR, and its TCRdb copy is limited to in-frame clones, with some not included. The sample includes about 210,000 clones, roughly 81% of them seen just once. The J gene is TRBJ1-1, the V gene TRBV28; no definite D call. The source material was peripheral blood. The TCR comes from a woman aged 50 to 60 with active or convalescent COVID-19. Here the CDR3 reads CAISGRAFF. The CDR3 region has the DNA TGTGCCATCTCCGGGAGGGCTTTCTTT.